Listed here are 32 T cell receptor beta chains from one sample, sequenced in a study of control samples from healthy donors and cancer patients. Assay used: immunoSEQ multiplex PCR; TCRdb lists only in-frame clones, some missing. The sample has about 170,000 clones; 91% are singletons. The sequenced sample was blood. The source is a woman aged 30 to 39 in good health.

The V gene is TRBV19, the J gene TRBJ1-2, with TRBD1 as a possible D gene (6 bases). The CDR3 contains 13 residues. Germline lookup yields CDR1 LNHDA and CDR2 SQIVND (reference sequence). Trimming removed 0 bases at V and 6 bases at J, with 8 bases between. In DNA form, the CDR3 reads TGTGCCAGTAGTATAGACAGGGGAGATGGCTACACCTTC. It encodes CASSIDRGDGYTF.

The chain has TRBV19 and TRBJ1-5, with D perhaps matching TRBD1 (5 bases). V dropped 2 bases and J dropped 7 bases, with 15 bases sitting between them. The CDR3 covers 15 residues. Germline V gene sequence: CDR1 LNHDA, CDR2 SQIVND (reference sequence). The CDR3 nucleotides are TGTGCCAGTAGTATACTCAGGGCCATGGGGCAGCCCCAGCATTTT. Its protein is CASSILRAMGQPQHF.

This CDR3 reads CASIPTDGDTEAFF. Written as DNA, the CDR3 is TGTGCCAGCATCCCTACGGACGGGGACACTGAAGCTTTCTTT. The genes are TRBV3-1 (or the pseudogene TRBV3-2) and TRBJ1-1; D not certain. The CDR3 loop spans 14 amino acids. Between the trimmed V and J ends, which lost 7 bases and 3 bases, there was a span of 15 bases. Germline lookup yields CDR1 LGHDT and CDR2 YNNKEL (reference sequence).

The gene calls are TRBV7-2 and TRBJ1-2, with a tentative D call TRBD1 (5 bases). The germline CDR1 and CDR2 sequences are SGHTA and FQGNSA. There are 13 residues in the CDR3. Trimming shortened V by 5 bases and J by 5 bases, and 12 bases separated the two germline ends. DNA of the CDR3: TGTGCCAGCAGCCCCCCGCCAGGGTATGGCTACACCTTC. This codes for CASSPPPGYGYTF.

The rearrangement uses TRBV6-5 and TRBJ2-2; tentative D call: TRBD1 (5 bases). Trimming took 2 bases from V and 5 from J, leaving 15 bases between them. The germline V gene encodes CDR1 MNHEY and CDR2 SVGAGI. This CDR3 is built from 16 residues. The CDR3 DNA reads as TGTGCCAGCAGTTACGGGTGGGGCAGACGGACCGGGGAGCTGTTTTTT. Its translation is CASSYGWGRRTGELFF.

The chain employs TRBV18 and TRBJ1-2; D is possibly TRBD1 (6 bases). Trimming shortened V by 2 bases and J by 2 bases, and 12 bases separated the two germline ends. The CDR3 length is 15 residues. Germline CDR1 and CDR2: KGHSH and LQKENI. The CDR3 sequence: CASSPSQGRNYGYTF. The DNA of the CDR3 is TGTGCCAGCTCACCAAGTCAGGGGAGGAACTATGGCTACACCTTC.

V is TRBV6-5 and J is TRBJ1-2, with unresolved D. The germline V gene has CDR1 MNHEY and CDR2 SVGAGI. Trimming removed 2 bases at V and 1 base at J, with 5 bases between. The CDR3 is made up of 13 amino acids. CDR3 in DNA: TGTGCCAGCAGTTACAGGAATAACTATGGCTACACCTTC. It encodes CASSYRNNYGYTF.

The CDR3 here is CASSSNQGNSPLHF. The CDR3 DNA reads as TGTGCCAGCAGCTCCAATCAGGGGAATTCACCCCTCCACTTT. The V call is TRBV9, the J call TRBJ1-6, with a possible D match to TRBD1 (6 bases). Looked up from germline, CDR1 is SGDLS and CDR2 is YYNGEE. The CDR3 sequence is 14 residues long. V dropped 4 bases and J dropped 7 bases, with 12 bases sitting between them.

The chain carries TRBV11-3 and TRBJ1-5; tentatively, D is TRBD1 (5 bases). The V gene lost 2 bases and the J gene lost 4 bases, with 6 bases spanning the gap. This CDR3 comprises 13 residues. The germline gives CDR1 SGHNT, CDR2 YENEEA. For the CDR3, the DNA is TGTGCCAGCAGCTTATGGGGGAATCAGCCCCAGCATTTT. Its protein is CASSLWGNQPQHF. The full variable domain, completed using reference TRBV11-3 and TRBJ1-5, is EAGVVQSPRYKIIEKKQPVAFWCNPISGHNTLYWYLQNLGQGPELLIRYENEEAVDDSQLPKDRFSAERLKGVDSTLKIQPAELGDSAVYLCASSLWGNQPQHFGDGTRLSIL.

This chain connects TRBV11-2 to TRBJ1-1; the D gene is possibly TRBD1 (6 bases). Germline CDR1 reads SGHAT; CDR2 reads FQNNGV. Trimming took off 5 bases at V and 3 bases at J, with 13 bases between the two ends. The CDR3 loop spans 14 amino acids. In nucleotides, the CDR3 is TGTGCCAGCAGCGTGGGACATCCTTACACTGAAGCTTTCTTT. Translated: CASSVGHPYTEAFF.

V and J are TRBV6-4 and TRBJ2-3, with D perhaps matching TRBD2 (5 bases). Germline V gives CDR1 MRHNA, CDR2 SNTAGT. Trimming left V 3 bases short and J 0 bases short, with 7 bases between. The CDR3 is 14 amino acids. DNA of the CDR3: TGTGCCAGCAGTGAGAGGGCTAGCACAGATACGCAGTATTTT. Encoded protein: CASSERASTDTQYF.

The V gene is TRBV11-3, the J gene TRBJ2-1, with a weak D call TRBD1 (5 bases). The CDR3 runs 13 residues. V was pared by 3 bases and J by 7 bases, with 10 bases between. Germline V gene sequence: CDR1 SGHNT, CDR2 YENEEA. CDR3 amino acids: CASSFQGKNEQFF. The CDR3 nucleotides read TGTGCCAGCAGCTTTCAGGGTAAAAATGAGCAGTTCTTC.

The chain uses TRBV19 and TRBJ2-7; no clear D. The CDR3 contains 15 residues. Trimming removed 4 bases from V and 0 bases from J, with 13 bases in between. CDR1 is LNHDA, CDR2 SQIVND, per germline (reference sequence). The CDR3 nucleotides are TGTGCCAGTAGTAATCCGTCAGGAACCTCCTACGAGCAGTACTTC. Its protein is CASSNPSGTSYEQYF.

CDR3 nucleotides: TGTGCCAGCAGCTTAGAATTGGTAGGGGGCAACCGTAGCAATCAGCCCCAGCATTTT. It codes for CASSLELVGGNRSNQPQHF. The rearrangement links TRBV7-9 to TRBJ1-5; 7 bases line up with TRBD1. The V gene end was trimmed by 1 base and the J gene end by 0 bases; junction bases not matched to a gene: 12. The germline V gene has CDR1 SEHNR and CDR2 FQNEAQ (reference sequence). CDR3 length equals 19 residues.

V usage is TRBV5-1 and J usage is TRBJ1-2; TRBD1 is a possible D gene (6 bases). V lost 1 base, J lost 0 bases, and 13 bases lay in between. The germline CDR1 and CDR2 sequences are SGHRS and YFSETQ. The CDR3 spans 16 residues. The CDR3, as DNA: TGCGCCAGCAGCTTGACCTACAGGGCTACTAACTATGGCTACACCTTC. Translating gives CASSLTYRATNYGYTF.

This chain links TRBV4-2 with TRBJ1-1, with D possibly being TRBD1 (6 bases). Germline assignment: CDR1 LGHNA and CDR2 YNFKEQ. V lost 1 base, J lost 4 bases, and 13 bases lay in between. This CDR3 has 15 residues. CDR3 sequence reads: CASSQVGGGSTEAFF. In DNA form, the CDR3 reads TGTGCCAGCAGCCAAGTTGGAGGGGGTAGCACTGAAGCTTTCTTT.

The chain recombines TRBV28 with TRBJ2-5, with 10 bases fitting TRBD1. The CDR3 consists of 13 residues. V was clipped by 5 bases and J by 5 bases; unmatched bases: 2. Per the germline V gene, CDR1 is MDHEN and CDR2 is SYDVKM. CDR3 loop: CASSPGQGETQYF. For the CDR3, the DNA is TGTGCCAGCAGTCCGGGACAGGGGGAGACCCAGTACTTC.

The rearrangement joins TRBV27 to TRBJ2-5; 9 bases are shared with TRBD2. Trimming took 5 bases from V and 5 from J; bases not matched to a gene: 9. The CDR3 sequence is 15 residues long. CDR1 is MNHEY and CDR2 is SMNVEV in the germline V gene (reference sequence). The CDR3: CASSPQREDGETQYF. Written as DNA, the CDR3 is TGTGCCAGCAGTCCCCAGCGGGAGGACGGGGAGACCCAGTACTTC.

The V call is TRBV27, the J call TRBJ1-1, with D possibly being TRBD1 (5 bases). V was trimmed by 3 bases and J by 1 base, leaving 9 bases between them. Germline values: CDR1 MNHEY, CDR2 SMNVEV (reference sequence). This CDR3 region has 14 residues. In nucleotides, the CDR3 is TGTGCCAGCAGTTTTAGGGGAGGGAACACTGAAGCTTTCTTT. Its protein product is CASSFRGGNTEAFF.

The rearrangement joins TRBV19 to TRBJ1-2; D is unclear. Germline V gives CDR1 LNHDA, CDR2 SQIVND (reference sequence). The ends were cut back, 6 bases at V and 3 bases at J, with 2 bases in the middle. This CDR3 region has 10 residues. The CDR3: CASRDYGYTF. The CDR3 DNA reads TGTGCCAGTAGGGACTATGGCTACACCTTC.

This rearrangement joins TRBV18 to TRBJ1-4, with 8 positions matching TRBD1. V was pared by 4 bases and J by 7 bases, with 8 bases of the junction left unmatched. Germline CDR1 and CDR2: KGHSH and LQKENI. This CDR3 has 15 residues. This chain's CDR3 is CASSLAGGWGEKLFF. The CDR3 DNA reads TGTGCCAGCTCACTCGCAGGGGGCTGGGGTGAAAAACTGTTTTTT.

A note on this clone: This sample includes further DNA sequences coding for the same CDR3. This sequence joins TRBV2 and TRBJ1-4, with 7 bases fitting TRBD1. Trimming removed 4 bases from V and 8 bases from J; junction bases left unmatched: 4. The CDR3 spans 13 residues. The V gene's germline CDR1 is SNHLY and CDR2 FYNNEI. The CDR3, as DNA: TGTGCCAGCAGTGGGACAGGTGGGGAAAAACTGTTTTTT. Translation: CASSGTGGEKLFF.

The V call is TRBV15, the J call TRBJ2-2; 10 nucleotides match TRBD1. V dropped 8 bases and J dropped 2; count of bases not matched to a gene: 2. The length of the CDR3 is 14 residues. Germline lookup yields CDR1 LNHNV and CDR2 YYDKDF (reference sequence). The CDR3 nucleotides are TGTGCCACCGACAGGGGGCCTAACACCGGGGAGCTGTTTTTT. Translated, it gives CATDRGPNTGELFF.

The V gene is TRBV29-1, the J gene TRBJ2-3; a weak D match, TRBD1 (6 bases). Trimming took off 4 bases at V and 4 bases at J, with 6 bases between the two ends. The germline V gene has CDR1 SQVTM and CDR2 ANQGSEA. The CDR3 consists of 11 residues. The CDR3, as DNA: TGCAGCGTTGCAGGGGCAGATACGCAGTATTTT. This encodes CSVAGADTQYF.

This chain uses TRBV6-4 with TRBJ1-6; D unclear. V was pared by 2 bases and J by 0 bases, with 2 bases between. Germline CDR1 is MRHNA and CDR2 is SNTAGT. The CDR3 runs 14 residues. The CDR3 loop reads CASSDSSYNSPLHF. The CDR3 DNA sequence: TGTGCCAGCAGTGACAGCTCCTATAATTCACCCCTCCACTTT.

A word on this clone: This CDR3 is also generated by other DNA sequences in the sample. J is TRBJ2-3 and V is TRBV7-3; D could derive from TRBD1 or TRBD2 (5 bases each). Germline V lookup: CDR1 SGHTA, CDR2 FQGTGA. The CDR3 extends over 14 amino acids. V was clipped by 5 bases and J by 0 bases, with 9 bases between them. The CDR3 bases are TGTGCCAGCAGCCCGGGGCATAGCACAGATACGCAGTATTTT. Translating it yields CASSPGHSTDTQYF.

The rearrangement uses TRBV24-1 and TRBJ1-1; 9 nucleotides align to TRBD1. Per the germline V gene, CDR1 is KGHDR and CDR2 is SFDVKD. V was pared by 1 base and J by 5 bases, with 4 bases of the junction left unmatched. The length of the CDR3 is 15 residues. The CDR3: CATSDFWTGETEAFF. CDR3 DNA: TGTGCCACCAGTGATTTCTGGACAGGGGAAACTGAAGCTTTCTTT.

J is TRBJ1-1 and V is TRBV6-5, with 7 bases fitting TRBD1. Looked up from germline, CDR1 is MNHEY and CDR2 is SVGAGI. This CDR3 region has 15 residues. The V gene end was trimmed by 6 bases and the J gene end by 1 base; junction bases not matched to a gene: 8. This CDR3 is CASSPPTGSNTEAFF. The CDR3 DNA sequence: TGTGCCAGCAGCCCCCCGACAGGGTCGAACACTGAAGCTTTCTTT.

The V gene is TRBV4-3, the J gene TRBJ2-3; TRBD1 matches at 11 bases. This CDR3 is 16 amino acids long. Trimming at V came to 0 bases and at J to 5 bases, leaving 4 bases not matched to a gene. Germline-derived CDR1 and CDR2 are LGHNA and YSLEER. The CDR3 nucleotides read TGCGCCAGCAGCCAAGATCTGGGACAGGGGGTAGATACGCAGTATTTT. It codes for CASSQDLGQGVDTQYF.

The chain combines TRBV10-1 with TRBJ1-1; 7 bases agree with TRBD1. Germline-derived CDR1 and CDR2 are WNHNN and SYGVQD (reference sequence). The CDR3 is made up of 16 amino acids. J gave up 0 bases and V 4 bases, and 8 bases lay outside the gene matches. The DNA for the CDR3 is TGCGCCAGCAGTGGTAGCAGGGGGAGCATGAACACTGAAGCTTTCTTT. As protein: CASSGSRGSMNTEAFF.

V gene TRBV7-3 combines with J gene TRBJ1-1; D may be TRBD1 (6 bases). V lost 1 base and J 1 base, leaving 10 bases between the germline ends. From germline, CDR1 is SGHTA and CDR2 FQGTGA. The CDR3 is 15 amino acids. The CDR3: CASSLRAGENTEAFF. As DNA, the CDR3 is TGTGCCAGCAGCTTAAGGGCAGGGGAGAACACTGAAGCTTTCTTT.

The chain uses TRBV11-2 and TRBJ2-1; 11 bases fit TRBD2. CDR3 size: 16 residues. Germline trimming cut 1 base from V and 8 bases from J; bases unmatched to any gene: 7. The germline CDR1 and CDR2 sequences are SGHAT and FQNNGV. The CDR3 loop is CASSLVTSGSSDEQFF. CDR3 coding DNA: TGTGCCAGCAGCTTAGTAACTAGCGGGAGTAGTGATGAGCAGTTCTTC.